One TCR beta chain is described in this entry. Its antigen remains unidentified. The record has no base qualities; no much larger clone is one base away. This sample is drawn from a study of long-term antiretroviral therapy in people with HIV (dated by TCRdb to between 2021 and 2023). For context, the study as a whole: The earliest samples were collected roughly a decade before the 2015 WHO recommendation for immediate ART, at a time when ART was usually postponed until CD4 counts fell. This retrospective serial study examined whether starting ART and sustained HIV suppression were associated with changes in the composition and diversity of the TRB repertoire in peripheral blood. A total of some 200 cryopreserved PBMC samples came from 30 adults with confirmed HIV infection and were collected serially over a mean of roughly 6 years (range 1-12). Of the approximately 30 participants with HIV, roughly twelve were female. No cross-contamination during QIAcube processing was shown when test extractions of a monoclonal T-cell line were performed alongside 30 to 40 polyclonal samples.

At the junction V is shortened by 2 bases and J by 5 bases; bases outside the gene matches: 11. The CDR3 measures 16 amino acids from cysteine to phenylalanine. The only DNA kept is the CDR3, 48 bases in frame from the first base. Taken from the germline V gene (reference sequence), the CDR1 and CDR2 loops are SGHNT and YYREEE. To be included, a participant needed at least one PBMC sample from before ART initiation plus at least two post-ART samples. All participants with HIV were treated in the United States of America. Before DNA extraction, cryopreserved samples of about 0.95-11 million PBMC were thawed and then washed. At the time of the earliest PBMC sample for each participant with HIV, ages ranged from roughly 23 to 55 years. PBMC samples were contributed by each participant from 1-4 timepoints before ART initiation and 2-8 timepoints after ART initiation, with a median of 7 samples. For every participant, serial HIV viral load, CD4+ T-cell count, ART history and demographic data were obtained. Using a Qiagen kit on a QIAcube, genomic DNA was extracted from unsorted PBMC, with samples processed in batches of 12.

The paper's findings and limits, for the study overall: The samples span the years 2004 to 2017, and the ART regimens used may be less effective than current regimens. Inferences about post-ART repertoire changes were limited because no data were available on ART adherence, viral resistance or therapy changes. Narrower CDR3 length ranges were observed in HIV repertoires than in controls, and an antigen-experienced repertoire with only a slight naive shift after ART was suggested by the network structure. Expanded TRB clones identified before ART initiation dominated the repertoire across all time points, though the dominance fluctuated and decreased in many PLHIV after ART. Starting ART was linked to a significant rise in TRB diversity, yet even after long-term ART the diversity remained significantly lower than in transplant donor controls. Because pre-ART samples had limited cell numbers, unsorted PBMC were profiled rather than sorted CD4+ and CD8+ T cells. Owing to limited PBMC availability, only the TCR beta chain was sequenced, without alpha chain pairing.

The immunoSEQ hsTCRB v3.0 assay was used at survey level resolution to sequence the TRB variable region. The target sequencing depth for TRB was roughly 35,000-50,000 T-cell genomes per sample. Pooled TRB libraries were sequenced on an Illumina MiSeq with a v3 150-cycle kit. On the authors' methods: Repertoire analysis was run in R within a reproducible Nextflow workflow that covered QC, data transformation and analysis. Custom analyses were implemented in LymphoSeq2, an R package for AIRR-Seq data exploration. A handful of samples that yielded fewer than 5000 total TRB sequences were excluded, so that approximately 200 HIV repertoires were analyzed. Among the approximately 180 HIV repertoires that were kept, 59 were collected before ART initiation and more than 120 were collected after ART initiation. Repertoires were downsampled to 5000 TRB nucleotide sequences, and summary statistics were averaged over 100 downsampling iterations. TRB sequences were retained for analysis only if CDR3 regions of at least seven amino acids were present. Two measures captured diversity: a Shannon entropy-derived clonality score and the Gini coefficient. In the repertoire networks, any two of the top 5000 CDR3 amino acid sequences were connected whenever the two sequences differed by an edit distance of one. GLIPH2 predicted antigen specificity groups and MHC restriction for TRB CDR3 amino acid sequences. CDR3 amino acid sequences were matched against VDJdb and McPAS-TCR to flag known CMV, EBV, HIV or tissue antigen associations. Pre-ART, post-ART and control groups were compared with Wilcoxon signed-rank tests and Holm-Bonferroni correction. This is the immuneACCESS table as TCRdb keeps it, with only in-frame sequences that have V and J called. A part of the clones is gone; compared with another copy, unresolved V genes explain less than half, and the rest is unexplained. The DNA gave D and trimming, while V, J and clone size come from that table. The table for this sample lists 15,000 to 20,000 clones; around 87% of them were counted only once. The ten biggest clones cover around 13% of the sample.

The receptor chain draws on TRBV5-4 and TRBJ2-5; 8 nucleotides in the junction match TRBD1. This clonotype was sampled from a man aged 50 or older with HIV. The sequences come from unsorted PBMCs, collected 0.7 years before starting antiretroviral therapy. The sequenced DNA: TGTGCCAGCAGCTTTCGTTCCGGGACAGGAGGGGAGACCCAGTACTTC. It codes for CASSFRSGTGGETQYF.